This T cell receptor beta chain was documented in a study of T cell responses to AZD1222 COVID-19 vaccine. Study-wide points: Within unmutated variant regions lay the reported targets of nearly half of spike-specific TCRs. Most donors were white British, females outnumbered males, and clonal diversity was possibly underestimated. Across spike, vaccine-associated CD4 TCRs were found, dominant at 160-218 and 743-854.

Sequencing was performed with immunoSEQ multiplex PCR; in TCRdb, only in-frame clones are kept and a portion is missing. The sample holds roughly 80,000 clones, about nine tenths seen once. Of note for this clone: Its antigen remains unidentified.

V was cut by 1 base and J by 0 bases, with 4 bases left in between. Germline CDR1 and CDR2: SGHRS and YFSETQ. This CDR3 is built from 13 residues. The receptor's source is an adult in good health. The material sequenced was peripheral blood, taken on day 0 of MenACWY control vaccination. The chain combines TRBV5-1 with TRBJ1-2; no clear D. CDR3: CASSLSTNYGYTF. CDR3 bases: TGCGCCAGCAGCTTGAGTACTAACTATGGCTACACCTTC.